One sample yielded the 13 T cell receptor beta chains listed below, sequenced in a study of T-cell reconstitution after alpha-beta-depleted transplantation in children. Unique molecular identifiers were built into the TCRbeta library. MiXCR, applied by TCRdb to the PCR reads, yields one record per CDR3 protein. In the table there are fewer than 550,000 distinct CDR3 sequences, about a sixth of which are singletons. The material was PBMCs, mostly from graft donor cells, obtained 360 days after TCRalphabeta/CD19-depleted stem cell transplant. The receptors were gathered from a boy under two years old who had a stem cell transplant for Wiskott-Aldrich syndrome, so the T cells may come from the graft donor.

To note about this clonotype: A clone one base away is much larger, so this may be a read error. The chain carries TRBV4-3 and TRBJ2-5, with D possibly being TRBD1 (6 bases). V lost 0 bases and J 5 bases, leaving 13 bases between the germline ends. The V gene's germline CDR1 is LGHNA and CDR2 YSLEER. This CDR3 is 15 amino acids long. CDR3 in DNA: TGCGCCAGCAGCCAAGATCAGGACAGAGATGAGACCCAGTACTTC. Its translation is CASSQDQDRDETQYF.

This rearrangement joins TRBV5-1 to TRBJ2-7, with D hard to call. Trimming stripped 0 bases from V and 1 base from J, with 8 bases between. The length of the CDR3 is 14 residues. Germline CDR1 reads SGHRS; CDR2 reads YFSETQ. DNA of the CDR3: TGCGCCAGCAGCTTGGTAGCCAATTCCTACGAGCAGTACTTC. Its protein product is CASSLVANSYEQYF.

This clonotype has a handful of counts. The chain couples TRBV10-1 to TRBJ2-2, with D possibly being TRBD2 (6 bases). V gave up 7 bases and J gave up 0 bases, with 12 bases separating them. In germline, CDR1 is WNHNN, CDR2 SYGVQD (reference sequence). The CDR3 runs to 15 residues. In DNA form, the CDR3 reads TGCGCCAGCACCAAAGGGACTTCGAACACCGGGGAGCTGTTTTTT. Translated: CASTKGTSNTGELFF.

In this sample, this clonotype turned up a few times. The chain uses TRBV5-6 and TRBJ2-1, with a tentative D call TRBD2 (5 bases). The CDR3 is 11 amino acids. V was pared by 1 base and J by 12 bases, with 8 bases between. Germline CDR1 is SGHDT and CDR2 is YYEEEE. In DNA, the CDR3 is TGTGCCAGCAGCTTGAGGACTCCGCAGTTCTTC. It is translated as CASSLRTPQFF.

The rearrangement links TRBV20-1 to TRBJ2-3; weak D call: TRBD1 (6 bases). Germline CDR1 is DFQATT and CDR2 is SNEGSKA (reference sequence). The CDR3 runs to 15 residues. V was clipped by 6 bases and J by 2 bases, with 18 bases between them. Here the CDR3 reads CSAGFRDTATDTQYF. CDR3 coding DNA: TGCAGTGCCGGCTTCCGGGACACCGCCACAGATACGCAGTATTTT.

There are a few counts of this clonotype. The chain carries TRBV10-3 and TRBJ2-7, with 7 bases lining up with TRBD2. Germline values: CDR1 ENHRY, CDR2 SYGVKD. The CDR3 length is 14 residues. V shed 4 bases, J shed 0 bases, and the junction held 3 bases outside the gene matches. CDR3 region: CAISGRLASYEQYF. The CDR3, as DNA: TGTGCCATCAGTGGAAGACTAGCCTCCTACGAGCAGTACTTC.

V and J are TRBV5-1 and TRBJ2-7; maybe TRBD2 (6 bases). The CDR3 is 16 residues long. Germline lookup yields CDR1 SGHRS and CDR2 YFSETQ. V was clipped by 0 bases and J by 0 bases, with 13 bases between them. CDR3 in DNA: TGCGCCAGCAGCTTGGATGGGACTGCGAGCTCCTACGAGCAGTACTTC. Encoded protein: CASSLDGTASSYEQYF.

The V and J genes are TRBV20-1 and TRBJ2-7; no reliable D call. Trimming left V 0 bases short and J 3 bases short, with 6 bases between. CDR3 length equals 12 residues. CDR1 and CDR2 from the germline V gene are DFQATT and SNEGSKA (reference sequence). CDR3 nucleotide sequence: TGCAGTGCTAGAGAAAGGGTCTACGAGCAGTACTTC. This gives the protein CSARERVYEQYF.

V and J are TRBV4-1 and TRBJ2-5; D is uncertain. The V and J ends lost 5 bases and 1 base respectively, with 8 bases between them. CDR3 length equals 13 residues. The germline CDR1 and CDR2 sequences are MGHRA and YSYEKL. CDR3 sequence reads: CASSTTPQETQYF. CDR3 nucleotide sequence: TGCGCCAGCAGCACAACCCCCCAAGAGACCCAGTACTTC.

In this sample, this clonotype turned up a few times. V is TRBV6-1 and J is TRBJ2-7; 11 bases fit TRBD2. Germline CDR1 reads MNHNS; CDR2 reads SASEGT. The trim removed 5 bases at V and 4 bases at J, leaving 4 bases unmatched. The CDR3 length is 14 residues. CDR3 loop: CASSKLAGAYEQYF. The CDR3 DNA is TGTGCCAGCAGTAAACTAGCGGGAGCGTACGAGCAGTACTTC.

The chain links TRBV5-5 to TRBJ2-1; the match to TRBD2 covers 10 bases. The CDR3 covers 15 residues. Germline V gene lookup returns CDR1 SGHKS and CDR2 YYEKEE (reference sequence). V gave up 2 bases and J gave up 6 bases; unmatched junction bases: 5. The CDR3 region is CASSFWASGSNEQFF. In nucleotides, the CDR3 is TGTGCCAGCAGCTTCTGGGCTAGCGGGAGCAATGAGCAGTTCTTC.

This clonotype came up a few times. The chain has TRBV2 and TRBJ2-5, with D hard to call. CDR1 is SNHLY and CDR2 is FYNNEI in the germline V gene. The CDR3 length is 12 residues. V was trimmed by 4 bases and J by 5 bases, leaving 8 bases between them. The CDR3 loop reads CASSADRETQYF. The CDR3 DNA is TGTGCCAGCAGTGCCGACCGGGAGACCCAGTACTTC.

This clonotype was counted between two and nine times. The chain recombines TRBV9 with TRBJ2-1; weak D call: TRBD1 (5 bases). Trimming cost V 4 bases and J 4 bases, with 12 bases left between them. The CDR3 consists of 14 residues. Per the germline V gene, CDR1 is SGDLS and CDR2 is YYNGEE. Here the CDR3 reads CASSQDTSYNEQFF. CDR3 nucleotides: TGTGCCAGCAGCCAGGACACCTCTTACAATGAGCAGTTCTTC.